This TCR beta chain was observed in a study of T-cell reconstitution after alpha-beta-depleted transplantation in children. About this clonotype: What it binds is not known.

Molecular barcoding with unique molecular identifiers was used for the TCRbeta library. Each CDR3 protein gets one entry after TCRdb re-called the PCR reads with MiXCR. The sample lists 250,000 to 400,000 distinct CDR3 sequences, 23% occurring once. Overall study results and limits: T-cell numbers and diversity one year post-transplant derived largely from freshly generated T cells. In patients about two months after transplant, alpha-beta T cells reportedly arose from several hundred expanded graft clones. After transplant, high TCRbeta diversity at day 60 in some patients arose from surviving recipient T cells and thymic progenitors.

From germline, CDR1 is SEHNR and CDR2 FQNEAQ (reference sequence). Trimming removed 3 bases at V and 4 bases at J, with 8 bases between. The CDR3 is 13 residues long. The sample was PBMCs, mostly from graft donor cells, taken 180 days after TCRalphabeta/CD19-depleted stem cell transplant. The chain links TRBV7-9 to TRBJ2-3; D is unclear. The TCR sequence derives from a male patient between 10 and 17 years old who had a stem cell transplant for acute lymphoblastic leukemia, so the T cells may come from the graft donor. Here the CDR3 DNA reads TGTGCCAGCAGCTTGACGGGCTCAGATACGCAGTATTTT. As protein: CASSLTGSDTQYF.